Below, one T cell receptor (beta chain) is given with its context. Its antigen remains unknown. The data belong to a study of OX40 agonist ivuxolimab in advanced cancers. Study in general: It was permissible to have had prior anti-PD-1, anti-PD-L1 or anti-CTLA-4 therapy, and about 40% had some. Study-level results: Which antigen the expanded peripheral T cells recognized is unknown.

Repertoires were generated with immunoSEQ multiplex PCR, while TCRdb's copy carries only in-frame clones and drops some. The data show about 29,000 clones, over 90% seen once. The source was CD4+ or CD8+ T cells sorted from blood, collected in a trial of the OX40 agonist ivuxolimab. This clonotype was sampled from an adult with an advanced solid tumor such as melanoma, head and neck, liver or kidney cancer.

CDR3 nucleotide sequence: TGTGCCAGCAGCCAAGAAACGTCCACAAAGAACACTGAAGCTTTCTTT. Protein: CASSQETSTKNTEAFF. The genes are TRBV4-2 and TRBJ1-1; D remains ambiguous. Germline V CDR1 and CDR2: LGHNA, YNFKEQ. CDR3 length equals 16 residues. V lost 0 bases and J 1 base, leaving 12 bases between the germline ends.